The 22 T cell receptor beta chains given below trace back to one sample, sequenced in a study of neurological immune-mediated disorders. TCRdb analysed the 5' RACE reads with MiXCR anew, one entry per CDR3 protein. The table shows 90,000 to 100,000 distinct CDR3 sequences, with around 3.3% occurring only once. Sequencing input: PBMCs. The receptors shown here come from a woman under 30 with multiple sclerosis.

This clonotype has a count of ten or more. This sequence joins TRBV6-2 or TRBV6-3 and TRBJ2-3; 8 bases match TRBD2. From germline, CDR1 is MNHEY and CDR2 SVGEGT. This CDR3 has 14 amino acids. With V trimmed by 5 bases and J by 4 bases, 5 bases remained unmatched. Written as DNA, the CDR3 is TGTGCCAGCAGTCAAGGACTAGCCGCAGATACGCAGTATTTT. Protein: CASSQGLAADTQYF.

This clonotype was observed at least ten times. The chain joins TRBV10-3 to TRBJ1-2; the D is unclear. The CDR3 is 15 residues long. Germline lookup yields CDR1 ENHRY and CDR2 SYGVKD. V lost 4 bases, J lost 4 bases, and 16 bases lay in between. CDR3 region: CAISGEELTSYGYTF. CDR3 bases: TGTGCCATCAGTGGGGAAGAACTAACTAGCTATGGCTACACCTTC.

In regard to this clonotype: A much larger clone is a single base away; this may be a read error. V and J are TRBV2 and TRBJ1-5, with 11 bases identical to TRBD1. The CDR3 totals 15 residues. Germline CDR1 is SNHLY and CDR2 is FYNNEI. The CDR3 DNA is TGTGCCAGCAGGGGGACAGGGGGTAGCAATCAGCCCCAGAATTTT. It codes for CASRGTGGSNQPQNF.

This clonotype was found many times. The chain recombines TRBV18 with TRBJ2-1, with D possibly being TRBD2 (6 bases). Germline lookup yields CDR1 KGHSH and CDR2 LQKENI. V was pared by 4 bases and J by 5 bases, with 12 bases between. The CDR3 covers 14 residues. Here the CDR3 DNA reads TGTGCCAGCTCACGACGGGAGTGGGACAATGAGCAGTTCTTC. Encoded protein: CASSRREWDNEQFF.

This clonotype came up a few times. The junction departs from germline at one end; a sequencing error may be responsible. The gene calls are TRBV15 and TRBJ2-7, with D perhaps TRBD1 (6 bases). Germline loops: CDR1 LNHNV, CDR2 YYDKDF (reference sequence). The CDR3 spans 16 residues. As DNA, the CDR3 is TGCGCCACCAGCAGAGATGGTCCCCGGACAGATTACGAGCAGTACTTC. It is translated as CATSRDGPRTDYEQYF.

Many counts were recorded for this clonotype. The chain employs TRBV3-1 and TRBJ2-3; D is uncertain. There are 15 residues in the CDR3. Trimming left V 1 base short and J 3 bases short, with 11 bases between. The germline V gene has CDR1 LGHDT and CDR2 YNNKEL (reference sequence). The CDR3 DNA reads TGTGCCAGCAGCCAAGTGGAATGGGAAACAGATACGCAGTATTTT. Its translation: CASSQVEWETDTQYF.

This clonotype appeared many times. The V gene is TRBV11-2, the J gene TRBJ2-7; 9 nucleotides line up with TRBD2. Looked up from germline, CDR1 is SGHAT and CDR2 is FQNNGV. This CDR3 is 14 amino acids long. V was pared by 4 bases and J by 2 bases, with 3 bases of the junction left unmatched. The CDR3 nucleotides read TGTGCCAGCAGCTCCGGGACTAGCCCCTACGAGCAGTACTTC. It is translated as CASSSGTSPYEQYF.

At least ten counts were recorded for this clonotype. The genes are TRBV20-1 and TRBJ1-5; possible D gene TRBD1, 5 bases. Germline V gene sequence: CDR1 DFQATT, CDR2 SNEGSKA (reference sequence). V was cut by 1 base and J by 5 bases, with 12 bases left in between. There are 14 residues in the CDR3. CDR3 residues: CSARATGVYQPQHF. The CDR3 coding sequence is TGCAGTGCTAGAGCAACGGGGGTGTATCAGCCCCAGCATTTT.

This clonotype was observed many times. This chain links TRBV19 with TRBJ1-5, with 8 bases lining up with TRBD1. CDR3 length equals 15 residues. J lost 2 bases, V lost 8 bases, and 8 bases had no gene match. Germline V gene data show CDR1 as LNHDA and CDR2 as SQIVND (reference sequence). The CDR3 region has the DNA TGTGCCAGTTCCCCCGACAGGGGCGGCAATCAGCCCCAGCATTTT. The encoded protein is CASSPDRGGNQPQHF.

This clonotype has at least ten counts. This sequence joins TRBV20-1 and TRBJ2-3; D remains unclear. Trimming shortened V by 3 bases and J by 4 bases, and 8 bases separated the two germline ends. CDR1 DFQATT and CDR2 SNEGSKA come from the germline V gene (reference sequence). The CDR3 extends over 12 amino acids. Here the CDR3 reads CSARRGADTQYF. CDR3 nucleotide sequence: TGCAGTGCTAGGAGAGGAGCAGATACGCAGTATTTT.

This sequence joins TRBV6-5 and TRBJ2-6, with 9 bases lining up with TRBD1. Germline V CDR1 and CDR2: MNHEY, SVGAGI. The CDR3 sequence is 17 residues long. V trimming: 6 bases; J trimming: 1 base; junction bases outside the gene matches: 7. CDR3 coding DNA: TGTGCCAGCAGCGTTAACAGGGGGCTGTCTGGGGCCAACGTCCTGACTTTC. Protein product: CASSVNRGLSGANVLTF.

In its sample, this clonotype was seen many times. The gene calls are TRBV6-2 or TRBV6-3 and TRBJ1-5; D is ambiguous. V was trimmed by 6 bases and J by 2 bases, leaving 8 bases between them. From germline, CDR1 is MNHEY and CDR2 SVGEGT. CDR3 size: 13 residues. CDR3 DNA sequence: TGTGCCAGCAGGAGGGTCGGCAATCAGCCCCAGCATTTT. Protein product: CASRRVGNQPQHF.

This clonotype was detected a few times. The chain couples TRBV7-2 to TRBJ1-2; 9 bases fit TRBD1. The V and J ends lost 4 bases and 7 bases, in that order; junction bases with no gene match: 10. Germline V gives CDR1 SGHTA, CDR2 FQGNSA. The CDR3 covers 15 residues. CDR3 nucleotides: TGTGCCAGCAGCTGGGACAGGGTGGGAGGTGGTGGCTACACCTTC. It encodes CASSWDRVGGGGYTF.

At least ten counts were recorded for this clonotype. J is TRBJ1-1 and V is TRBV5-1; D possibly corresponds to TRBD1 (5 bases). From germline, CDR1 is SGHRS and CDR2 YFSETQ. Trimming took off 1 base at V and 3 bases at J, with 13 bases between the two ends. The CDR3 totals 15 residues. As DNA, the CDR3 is TGCGCCAGCAGCTTGAGGGTCCAGGGAGACACTGAAGCTTTCTTT. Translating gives CASSLRVQGDTEAFF. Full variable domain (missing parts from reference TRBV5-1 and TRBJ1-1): KAGVTQTPRYLIKTRGQQVTLSCSPISGHRSVSWYQQTPGQGLQFLFEYFSETQRNKGNFPGRFSGRQFSNSRSEMNVSTLELGDSALYLCASSLRVQGDTEAFFGQGTRLTVV.

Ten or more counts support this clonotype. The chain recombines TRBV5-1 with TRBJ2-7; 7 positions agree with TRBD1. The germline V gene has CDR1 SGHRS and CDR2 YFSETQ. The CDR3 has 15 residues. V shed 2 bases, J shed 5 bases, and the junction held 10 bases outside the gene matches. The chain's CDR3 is CASSFGDRAIDEQYF. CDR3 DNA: TGCGCCAGCAGCTTCGGAGACAGGGCGATCGACGAGCAGTACTTC.

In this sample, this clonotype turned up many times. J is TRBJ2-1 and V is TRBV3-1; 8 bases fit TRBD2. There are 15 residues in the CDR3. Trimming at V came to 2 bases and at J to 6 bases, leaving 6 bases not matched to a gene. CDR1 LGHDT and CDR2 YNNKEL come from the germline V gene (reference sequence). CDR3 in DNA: TGTGCCAGCAGCCAATTGGTAGCGGGGTTCAATGAGCAGTTCTTC. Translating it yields CASSQLVAGFNEQFF.

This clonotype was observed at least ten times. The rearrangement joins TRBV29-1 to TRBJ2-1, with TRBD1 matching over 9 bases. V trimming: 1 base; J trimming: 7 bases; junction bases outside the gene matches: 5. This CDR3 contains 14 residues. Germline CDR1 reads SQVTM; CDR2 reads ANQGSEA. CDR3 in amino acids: CSVEGGTGTNEQFF. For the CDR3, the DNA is TGCAGCGTTGAAGGGGGGACAGGGACAAATGAGCAGTTCTTC.

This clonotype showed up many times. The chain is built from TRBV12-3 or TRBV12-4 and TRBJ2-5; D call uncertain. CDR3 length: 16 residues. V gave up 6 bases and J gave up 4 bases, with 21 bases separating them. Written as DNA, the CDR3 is TGTGCCAGCAGCCCTATGGTGTGGTCGGGTAGAGAGACCCAGTACTTC. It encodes CASSPMVWSGRETQYF.

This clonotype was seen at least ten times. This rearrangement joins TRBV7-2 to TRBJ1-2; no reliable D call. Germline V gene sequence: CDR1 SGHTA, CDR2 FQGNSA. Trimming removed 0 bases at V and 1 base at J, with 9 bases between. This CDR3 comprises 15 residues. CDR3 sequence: CASSLAMRSNYGYTF. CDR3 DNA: TGTGCCAGCAGCTTAGCGATGCGCAGTAACTATGGCTACACCTTC.

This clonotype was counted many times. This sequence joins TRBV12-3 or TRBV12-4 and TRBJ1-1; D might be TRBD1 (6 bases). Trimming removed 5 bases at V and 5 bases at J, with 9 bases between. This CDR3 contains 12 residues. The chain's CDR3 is CASSTGQTEAFF. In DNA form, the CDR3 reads TGTGCCAGCAGTACAGGACAGACTGAAGCTTTCTTT.

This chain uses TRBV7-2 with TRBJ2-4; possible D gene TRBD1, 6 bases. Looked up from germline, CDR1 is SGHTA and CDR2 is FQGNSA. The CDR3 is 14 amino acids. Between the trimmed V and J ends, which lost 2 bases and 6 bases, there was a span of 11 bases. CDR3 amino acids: CASSLTGLGNIQYF. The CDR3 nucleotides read TGTGCCAGCAGCTTAACAGGGTTGGGAAACATTCAGTACTTC.

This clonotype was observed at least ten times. This CDR3 reads CASSLEGTYNEQFF. The CDR3, as DNA: TGCGCCAGCAGCTTAGAAGGGACTTACAATGAGCAGTTCTTC. The chain recombines TRBV5-1 with TRBJ2-1, with D possibly TRBD2 on 6 matching bases. Trimming stripped 2 bases from V and 4 bases from J, with 10 bases between. Germline V gives CDR1 SGHRS, CDR2 YFSETQ. This CDR3 region has 14 residues.